This is a list of T cell receptor beta chains from one sample in a study of shared clonotypes between healthy human individuals. TCRdb keeps only in-frame clones here, not all; method: immunoSEQ multiplex PCR. The sample contains 1.5 million to 2.5 million clones, approximately 94% of which appear only once. Sequences were obtained from naive CD8+ T cells sorted from blood. Every receptor here comes from a man younger than 35 in good health. The CDR3 runs from the conserved cysteine through the conserved F or W. The D gene is left open where the match is weak. The listing skips clone size in some rows; elsewhere it reads once, few, many or a size class.

V gene	D gene	J gene	clone size	CDR3 length	CDR3 protein	CDR3 DNA
TRBV19	TRBD1	TRBJ2-7	-	16	CASSAAQGTEVYEQYF	TGTGCCAGTAGTGCGGCCCAAGGGACAGAAGTCTACGAGCAGTACTTC
TRBV25-1	TRBD2	TRBJ2-2	-	17	CASSEDLAGRNTGELFF	TGTGCCAGCAGTGAGGACCTAGCGGGGCGAAACACCGGGGAGCTGTTTTTT
TRBV4-3	TRBD2	TRBJ2-2	-	16	CASSHVAGEGTGELFF	TGCGCCAGCAGCCATGTAGCGGGAGAGGGCACCGGGGAGCTGTTTTTT
TRBV6-5	-	TRBJ1-5	-	13	CASSYGSSQPQHF	TGTGCCAGCAGTTACGGTTCATCTCAGCCCCAGCATTTT
TRBV4-3	-	TRBJ1-1	-	13	CASSQVRGTEAFF	TGCGCCAGCAGCCAAGTCAGGGGCACTGAAGCTTTCTTT
TRBV19	-	TRBJ1-2	once	13	CASSVDGNYGYTF	TGTGCCAGTAGTGTCGACGGGAACTATGGCTACACCTTC
TRBV10-1	-	TRBJ1-6	few	15	CASTGRAIYNSPLHF	TGCGCCAGCACGGGCAGGGCGATCTATAATTCACCCCTCCACTTT
TRBV18	-	TRBJ2-1	-	15	CASSPGTLPRGEQFF	TGTGCCAGCTCACCCGGGACCCTACCTCGTGGTGAGCAGTTCTTC
TRBV27	TRBD1	TRBJ2-5	-	14	CASSILQGTETQYF	TGTGCCAGCAGTATCCTACAGGGGACCGAGACCCAGTACTTC
TRBV28	TRBD2	TRBJ2-1	-	14	CASSGTSRYNEQFF	TGTGCCAGCAGCGGGACTAGCCGCTACAATGAGCAGTTCTTC
TRBV4-1	TRBD1	TRBJ2-1	-	14	CASSLGQGRYEQFF	TGCGCCAGCAGCCTGGGACAGGGGAGGTATGAGCAGTTCTTC
TRBV27	-	TRBJ2-7	-	14	CASSFSVPSYEQYF	TGTGCCAGCAGTTTCAGCGTGCCCTCCTACGAGCAGTACTTC
TRBV7-9	-	TRBJ2-7	-	14	CASSLDRAPYEQYF	TGTGCCAGCAGCTTAGACAGGGCCCCCTACGAGCAGTACTTC
TRBV19	-	TRBJ1-5	-	15	CASSIDLSSGQPQHF	TGTGCCAGTAGTATTGACCTTTCATCAGGTCAGCCCCAGCATTTT
TRBV13	TRBD1	TRBJ2-1	-	13	CASSPDRGGEQFF	TGTGCCAGCAGTCCGGACAGGGGAGGTGAGCAGTTCTTC
TRBV4-1	-	TRBJ1-4	-	15	CASSQGLSDGEKLFF	TGCGCCAGCAGCCAAGGGTTAAGCGACGGGGAAAAACTGTTTTTT
TRBV27	-	TRBJ1-5	-	14	CASSSRQGDQPQHF	TGTGCCAGCAGCTCTCGACAAGGTGATCAGCCCCAGCATTTT
TRBV15	TRBD1	TRBJ1-2	once	16	CATSTGQGEGNYGYTF	TGTGCCACCAGCACGGGACAGGGCGAAGGGAACTATGGCTACACCTTC
TRBV27	-	TRBJ1-3	-	12	CASKSSGNTIYF	TGTGCCAGCAAAAGCTCTGGAAACACCATATATTTT
TRBV5-8	-	TRBJ1-2	-	12	CASSFVDYGYTF	TGTGCCAGCAGCTTTGTCGACTATGGCTACACCTTC
TRBV10-2	TRBD1	TRBJ2-7	-	14	CASSDGQGAYEQYF	TGCGCCAGCAGTGACGGACAGGGGGCCTACGAGCAGTACTTC
TRBV27	TRBD1	TRBJ1-2	-	15	CASHKLGTANYGYTF	TGTGCCAGCCACAAATTAGGGACAGCTAACTATGGCTACACCTTC
TRBV27	-	TRBJ2-7	-	14	CASSAMTRIYEQYF	TGTGCCAGCAGTGCCATGACACGGATCTACGAGCAGTACTTC
TRBV28	-	TRBJ2-1	-	12	CASSLLAYEQFF	TGTGCCAGCAGTTTATTAGCCTATGAGCAGTTCTTC
TRBV5-6	-	TRBJ1-4	-	14	CASSTGGGVAVLFF	TGTGCCAGCAGCACTGGTGGGGGTGTGGCCGTCCTGTTTTTT
TRBV30	TRBD1	TRBJ2-3	-	15	CAWSVGQGARDTQYF	TGTGCCTGGAGTGTAGGGCAGGGGGCAAGAGATACGCAGTATTTT
TRBV6-1	-	TRBJ2-7	-	14	CASSDRGPSYEQYF	TGTGCCAGCAGTGACAGGGGCCCCTCCTACGAGCAGTACTTC
TRBV4-1	-	TRBJ1-1	-	13	CASSPRVNTEAFF	TGCGCCAGCAGCCCAAGGGTGAACACTGAAGCTTTCTTT
TRBV28	-	TRBJ2-3	-	15	CASGTASWGTDTQYF	TGTGCCAGCGGAACAGCTTCATGGGGCACAGATACGCAGTATTTT
TRBV10-1	-	TRBJ2-1	-	13	CASSESYYNEQFF	TGCGCCAGCAGTGAGTCCTACTACAATGAGCAGTTCTTC
TRBV6-5	-	TRBJ1-4	-	15	CASRWGAATNEKLFF	TGTGCCAGCAGATGGGGGGCAGCAACTAATGAAAAACTGTTTTTT